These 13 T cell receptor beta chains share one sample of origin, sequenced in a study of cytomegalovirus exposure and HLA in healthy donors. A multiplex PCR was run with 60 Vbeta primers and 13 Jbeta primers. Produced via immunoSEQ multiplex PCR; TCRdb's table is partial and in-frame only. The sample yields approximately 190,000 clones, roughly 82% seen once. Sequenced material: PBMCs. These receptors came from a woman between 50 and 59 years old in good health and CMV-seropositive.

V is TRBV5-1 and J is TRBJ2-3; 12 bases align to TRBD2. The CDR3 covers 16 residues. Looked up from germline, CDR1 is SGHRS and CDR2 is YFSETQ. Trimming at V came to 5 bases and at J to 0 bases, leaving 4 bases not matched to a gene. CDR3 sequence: CASRPGTSGSTDTQYF. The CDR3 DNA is TGCGCCAGCAGACCTGGGACTAGCGGGAGCACAGATACGCAGTATTTT.

DNA of the CDR3: TGTGCCACCCAAATCGGGGGTGCCAACACCATATATTTT. It translates to CATQIGGANTIYF. The rearrangement joins TRBV6-6 to TRBJ1-3, with D tentatively TRBD1 (5 bases). The length of the CDR3 is 13 residues. The germline V gene has CDR1 MNHNY and CDR2 SVGAGI (reference sequence). V was trimmed by 10 bases and J by 7 bases, leaving 17 bases between them.

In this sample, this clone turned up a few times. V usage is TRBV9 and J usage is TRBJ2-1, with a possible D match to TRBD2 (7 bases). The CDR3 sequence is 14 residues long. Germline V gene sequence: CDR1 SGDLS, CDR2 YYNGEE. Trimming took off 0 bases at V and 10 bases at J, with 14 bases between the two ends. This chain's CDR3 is CASSVGGGRFEQFF. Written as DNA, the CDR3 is TGTGCCAGCAGCGTAGGCGGGGGCCGGTTCGAGCAGTTCTTC.

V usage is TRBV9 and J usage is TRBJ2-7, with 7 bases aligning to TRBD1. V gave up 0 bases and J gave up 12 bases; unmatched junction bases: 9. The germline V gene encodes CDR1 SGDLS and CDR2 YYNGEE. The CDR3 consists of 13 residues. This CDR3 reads CASSVELVGTAYF. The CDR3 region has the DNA TGTGCCAGCAGCGTAGAACTGGTAGGGACAGCGTACTTC.

The CDR3 loop is CASSLSGSGGGTQYF. The DNA of the CDR3 is TGTGCCAGCAGCCTGTCGGGTAGCGGGGGGGGGACCCAGTACTTC. The chain couples TRBV7-2 to TRBJ2-5, with TRBD2 identical over 11 bases. Trimming at V came to 5 bases and at J to 7 bases, leaving 9 bases not matched to a gene. CDR3 length equals 15 residues. Germline values: CDR1 SGHTA, CDR2 FQGNSA. Combining the CDR3 with reference TRBV7-2 and TRBJ2-5 gives the whole variable domain GAGVSQSPSNKVTEKGKDVELRCDPISGHTALYWYRQSLGQGLEFLIYFQGNSAPDKSGLPSDRFSAERTGGSVSTLTIQRTQQEDSAVYLCASSLSGSGGGTQYFGPGTRLLVL.

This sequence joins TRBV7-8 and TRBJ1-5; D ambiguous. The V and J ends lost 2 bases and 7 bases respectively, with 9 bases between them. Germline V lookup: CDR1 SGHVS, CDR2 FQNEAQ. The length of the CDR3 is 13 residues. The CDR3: CASSLPAGQPQHF. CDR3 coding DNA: TGTGCCAGCAGCTTACCGGCGGGACAGCCCCAGCATTTT.

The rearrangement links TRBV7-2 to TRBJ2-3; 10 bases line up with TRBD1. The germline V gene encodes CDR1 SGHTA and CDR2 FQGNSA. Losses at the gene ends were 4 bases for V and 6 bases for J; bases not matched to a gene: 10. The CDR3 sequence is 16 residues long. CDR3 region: CASSSPTGGASDTQYF. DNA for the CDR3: TGTGCCAGCAGCTCGCCGACAGGGGGCGCGTCGGATACGCAGTATTTT.

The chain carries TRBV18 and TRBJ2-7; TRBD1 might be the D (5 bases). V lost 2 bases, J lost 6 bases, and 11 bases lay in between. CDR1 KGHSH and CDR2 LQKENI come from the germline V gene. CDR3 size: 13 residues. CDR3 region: CASSPGQGSEQYF. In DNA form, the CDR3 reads TGTGCCAGCTCACCAGGGCAGGGCAGCGAGCAGTACTTC.

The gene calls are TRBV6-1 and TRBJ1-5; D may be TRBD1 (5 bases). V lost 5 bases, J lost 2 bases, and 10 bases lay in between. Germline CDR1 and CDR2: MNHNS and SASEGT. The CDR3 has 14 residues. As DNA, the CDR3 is TGTGCCAGCAGTCGGGGGGTTGGCAATCAGCCCCAGCATTTT. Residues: CASSRGVGNQPQHF.

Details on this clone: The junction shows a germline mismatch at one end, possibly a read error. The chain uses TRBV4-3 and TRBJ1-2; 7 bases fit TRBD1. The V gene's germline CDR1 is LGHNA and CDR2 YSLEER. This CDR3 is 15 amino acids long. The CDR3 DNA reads TGCGCCAGCAGCCCGTCGACAGGGTCGCACTATGGCCACACCTTC. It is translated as CASSPSTGSHYGHTF.

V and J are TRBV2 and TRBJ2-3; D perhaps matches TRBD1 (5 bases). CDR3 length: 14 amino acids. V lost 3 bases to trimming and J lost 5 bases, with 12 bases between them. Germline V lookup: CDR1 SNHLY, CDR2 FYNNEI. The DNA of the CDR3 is TGTGCCAGCAGTGATCTAACAGGCCGAGATACGCAGTATTTT. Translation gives CASSDLTGRDTQYF.

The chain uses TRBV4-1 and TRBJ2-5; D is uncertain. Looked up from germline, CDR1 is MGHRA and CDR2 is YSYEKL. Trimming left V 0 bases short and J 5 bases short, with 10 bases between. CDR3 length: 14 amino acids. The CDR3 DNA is TGCGCCAGCAGCCAAGATCCTAGAACGGAGACCCAGTACTTC. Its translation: CASSQDPRTETQYF.

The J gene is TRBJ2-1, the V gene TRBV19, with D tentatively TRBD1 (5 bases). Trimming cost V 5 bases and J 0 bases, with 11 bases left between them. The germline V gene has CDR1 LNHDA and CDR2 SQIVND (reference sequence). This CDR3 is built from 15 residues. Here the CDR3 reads CASSPRTSSYNEQFF. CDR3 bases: TGTGCCAGTAGTCCCCGGACAAGCTCCTACAATGAGCAGTTCTTC.